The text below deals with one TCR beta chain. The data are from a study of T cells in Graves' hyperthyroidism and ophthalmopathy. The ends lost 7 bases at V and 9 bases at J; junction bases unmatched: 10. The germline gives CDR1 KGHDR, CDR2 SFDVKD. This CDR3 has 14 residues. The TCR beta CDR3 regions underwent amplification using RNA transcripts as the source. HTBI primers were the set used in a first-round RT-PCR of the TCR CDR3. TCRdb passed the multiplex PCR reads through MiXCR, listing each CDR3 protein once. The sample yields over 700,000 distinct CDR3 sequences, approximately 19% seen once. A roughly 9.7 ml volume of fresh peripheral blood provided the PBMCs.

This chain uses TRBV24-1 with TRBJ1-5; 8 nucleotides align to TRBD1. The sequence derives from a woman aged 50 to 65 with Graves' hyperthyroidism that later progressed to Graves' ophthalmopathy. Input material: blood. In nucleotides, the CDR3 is TGTGCCACCAGGCCAGGACAGGGCCATGGGCCCCAGCATTTT. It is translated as CATRPGQGHGPQHF.